The T cell receptor (beta chain) under discussion was sequenced for a study of blood T cells in healthy people across ages. The study, taken as a whole, reports: Age advanced and TCR beta diversity per million T cells fell, roughly linearly. Donor CMV status was unknown, possibly confounding expanded clonotype changes.

The use of a sample-barcoded 5' primer and a J-beta primer mix characterized a second PCR of roughly 7 to 11 cycles. TCRdb re-called the 5' RACE reads through MiXCR, storing one row per CDR3 protein. Seen here are fewer than 800,000 distinct CDR3 sequences, about a third observed once, and the top ten hold about 16%. This clonotype has more than one count but fewer than ten. Its antigen is undetermined. The CDR3 extends over 15 amino acids. V lost 1 base to trimming and J lost 1 base; unmatched junction nucleotides: 4. The germline gives CDR1 SGHNT, CDR2 YYREEE (reference sequence). J is TRBJ1-1 and V is TRBV5-4, with TRBD1 identical over 7 bases. The specimen was blood. The sequence derives from a woman older than 75 in good health. The CDR3 protein is CASSLIQGGNTEAFF. The CDR3 nucleotides are TGTGCCAGCAGCTTGATCCAGGGGGGGAACACTGAAGCTTTCTTT.